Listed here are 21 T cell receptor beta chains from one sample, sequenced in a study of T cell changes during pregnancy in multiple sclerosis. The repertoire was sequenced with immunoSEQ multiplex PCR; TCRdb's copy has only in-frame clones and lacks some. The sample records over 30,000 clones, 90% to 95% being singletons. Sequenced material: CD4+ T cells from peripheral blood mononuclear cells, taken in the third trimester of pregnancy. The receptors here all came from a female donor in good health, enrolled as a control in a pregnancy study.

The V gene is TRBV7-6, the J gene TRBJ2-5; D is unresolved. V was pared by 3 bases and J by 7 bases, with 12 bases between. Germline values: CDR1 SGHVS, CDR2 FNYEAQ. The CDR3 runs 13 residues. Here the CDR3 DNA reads TGTGCCAGCAGCTTCGACCCTTCGGGGACCCAGTACTTC. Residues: CASSFDPSGTQYF.

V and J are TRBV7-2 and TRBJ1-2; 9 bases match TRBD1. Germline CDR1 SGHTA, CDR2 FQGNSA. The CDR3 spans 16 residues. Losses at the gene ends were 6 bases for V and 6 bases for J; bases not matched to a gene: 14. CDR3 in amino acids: CASSLNAAGTGNGYTF. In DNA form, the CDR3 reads TGTGCCAGCAGTTTAAACGCCGCGGGGACAGGGAATGGCTACACCTTC.

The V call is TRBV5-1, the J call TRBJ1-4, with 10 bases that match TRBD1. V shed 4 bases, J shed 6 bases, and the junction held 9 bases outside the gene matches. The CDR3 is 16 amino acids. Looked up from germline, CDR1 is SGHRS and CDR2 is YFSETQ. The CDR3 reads CASSPTPTGGDEKLFF. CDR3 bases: TGCGCCAGCAGCCCGACGCCGACAGGGGGCGATGAAAAACTGTTTTTT.

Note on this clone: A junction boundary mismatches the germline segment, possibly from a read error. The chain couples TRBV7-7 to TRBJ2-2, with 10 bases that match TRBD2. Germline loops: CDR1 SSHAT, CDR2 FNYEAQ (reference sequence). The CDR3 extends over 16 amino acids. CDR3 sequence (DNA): TGTGCTAGCAGCTTATCGAGCGGGAGGGCTGGCGGGGAGCTGTTTTTT. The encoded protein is CASSLSSGRAGGELFF.

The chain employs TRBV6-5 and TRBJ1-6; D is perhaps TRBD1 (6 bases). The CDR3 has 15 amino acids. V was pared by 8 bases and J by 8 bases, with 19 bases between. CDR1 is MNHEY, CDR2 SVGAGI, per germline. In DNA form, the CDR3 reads TGTGCCAGCTCGGACAGTACTAACATCCATTCACCCCTCCACTTT. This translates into CASSDSTNIHSPLHF.

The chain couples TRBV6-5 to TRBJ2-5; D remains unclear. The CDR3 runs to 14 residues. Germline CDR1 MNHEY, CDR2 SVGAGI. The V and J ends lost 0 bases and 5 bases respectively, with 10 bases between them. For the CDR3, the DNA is TGTGCCAGCAGTTACTCGGGCAGCCGGGAGACCCAGTACTTC. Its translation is CASSYSGSRETQYF.

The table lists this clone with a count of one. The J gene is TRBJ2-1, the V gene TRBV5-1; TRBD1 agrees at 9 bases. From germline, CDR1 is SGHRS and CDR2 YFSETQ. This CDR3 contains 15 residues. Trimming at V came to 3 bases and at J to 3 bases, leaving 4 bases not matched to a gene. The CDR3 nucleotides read TGCGCCAGCAGCTCTCGGACAGGGGTCTACAATGAGCAGTTCTTC. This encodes CASSSRTGVYNEQFF.

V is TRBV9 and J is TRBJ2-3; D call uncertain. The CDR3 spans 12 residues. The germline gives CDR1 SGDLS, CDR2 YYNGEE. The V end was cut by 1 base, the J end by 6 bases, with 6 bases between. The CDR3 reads CASSVKEDTQYF. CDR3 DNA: TGTGCCAGCAGCGTAAAGGAGGATACGCAGTATTTT.

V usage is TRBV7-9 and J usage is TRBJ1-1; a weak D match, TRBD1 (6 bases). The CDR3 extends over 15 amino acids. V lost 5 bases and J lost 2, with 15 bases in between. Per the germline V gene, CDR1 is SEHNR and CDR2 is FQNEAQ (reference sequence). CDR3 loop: CASSDTGTSNTEAFF. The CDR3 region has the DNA TGTGCCAGCAGCGACACCGGGACAAGCAACACTGAAGCTTTCTTT.

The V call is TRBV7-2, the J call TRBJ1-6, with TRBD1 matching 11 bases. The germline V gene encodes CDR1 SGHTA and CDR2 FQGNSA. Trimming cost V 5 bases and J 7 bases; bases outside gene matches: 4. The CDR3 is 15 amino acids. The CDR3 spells CASSRTGGGNSPLHF. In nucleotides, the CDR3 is TGTGCCAGCAGCAGGACAGGGGGCGGAAATTCACCCCTCCACTTT.

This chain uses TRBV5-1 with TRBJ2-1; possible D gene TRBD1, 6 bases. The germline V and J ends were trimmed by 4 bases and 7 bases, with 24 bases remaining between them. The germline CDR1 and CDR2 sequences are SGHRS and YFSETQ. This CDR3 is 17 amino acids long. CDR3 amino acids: CASSPLRDTDFGNEQFF. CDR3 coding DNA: TGCGCCAGCAGCCCCCTTAGGGACACTGACTTTGGAAATGAGCAGTTCTTC. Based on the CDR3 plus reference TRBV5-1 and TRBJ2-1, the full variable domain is KAGVTQTPRYLIKTRGQQVTLSCSPISGHRSVSWYQQTPGQGLQFLFEYFSETQRNKGNFPGRFSGRQFSNSRSEMNVSTLELGDSALYLCASSPLRDTDFGNEQFFGPGTRLTVL.

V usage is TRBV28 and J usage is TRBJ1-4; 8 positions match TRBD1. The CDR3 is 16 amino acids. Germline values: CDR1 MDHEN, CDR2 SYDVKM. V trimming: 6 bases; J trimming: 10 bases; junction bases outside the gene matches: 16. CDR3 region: CASRLAGGEGTGKLFF. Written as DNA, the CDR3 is TGTGCCAGCAGGCTGGCAGGGGGCGAAGGTACAGGAAAACTGTTTTTT.

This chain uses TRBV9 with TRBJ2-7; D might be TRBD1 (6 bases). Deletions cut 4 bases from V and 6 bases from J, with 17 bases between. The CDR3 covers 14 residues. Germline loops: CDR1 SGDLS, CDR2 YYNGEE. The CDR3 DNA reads TGTGCCAGCAGCTCTGGACAGTCGTTAGGCGAGCAGTACTTC. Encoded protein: CASSSGQSLGEQYF.

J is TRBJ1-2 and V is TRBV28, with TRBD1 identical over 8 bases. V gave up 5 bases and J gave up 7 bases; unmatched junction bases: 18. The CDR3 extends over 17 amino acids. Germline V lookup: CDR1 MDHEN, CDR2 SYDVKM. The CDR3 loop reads CASSPMGVGGQDVGYTF. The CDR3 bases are TGTGCCAGCAGTCCCATGGGGGTGGGGGGACAGGATGTTGGCTACACCTTC.

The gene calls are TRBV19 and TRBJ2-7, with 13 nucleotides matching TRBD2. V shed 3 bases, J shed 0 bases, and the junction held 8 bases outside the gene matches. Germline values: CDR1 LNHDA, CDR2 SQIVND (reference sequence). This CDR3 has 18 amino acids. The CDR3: CASSIGLAGEVISYEQYF. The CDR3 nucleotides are TGTGCCAGTAGTATTGGACTAGCGGGAGAAGTTATCTCCTACGAGCAGTACTTC. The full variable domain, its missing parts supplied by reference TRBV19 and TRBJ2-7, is DGGITQSPKYLFRKEGQNVTLSCEQNLNHDAMYWYRQDPGQGLRLIYYSQIVNDFQKGDIAEGYSVSREKKESFPLTVTSAQKNPTAFYLCASSIGLAGEVISYEQYFGPGTRLTVT.

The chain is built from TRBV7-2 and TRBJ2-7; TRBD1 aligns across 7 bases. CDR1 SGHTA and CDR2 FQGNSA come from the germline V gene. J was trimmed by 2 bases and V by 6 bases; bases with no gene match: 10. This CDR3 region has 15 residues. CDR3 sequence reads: CASSRTGVAPYEQYF. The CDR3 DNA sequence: TGTGCCAGCAGTCGAACAGGGGTGGCACCCTACGAGCAGTACTTC. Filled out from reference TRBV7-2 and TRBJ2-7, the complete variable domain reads GAGVSQSPSNKVTEKGKDVELRCDPISGHTALYWYRQSLGQGLEFLIYFQGNSAPDKSGLPSDRFSAERTGGSVSTLTIQRTQQEDSAVYLCASSRTGVAPYEQYFGPGTRLTVT.

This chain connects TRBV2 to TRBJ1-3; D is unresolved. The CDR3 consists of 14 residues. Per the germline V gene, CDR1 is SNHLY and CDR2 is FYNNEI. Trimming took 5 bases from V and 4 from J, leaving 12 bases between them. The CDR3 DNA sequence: TGTGCCAGCAGTTTATCACAGACCGGAAACACCATATATTTT. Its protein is CASSLSQTGNTIYF.

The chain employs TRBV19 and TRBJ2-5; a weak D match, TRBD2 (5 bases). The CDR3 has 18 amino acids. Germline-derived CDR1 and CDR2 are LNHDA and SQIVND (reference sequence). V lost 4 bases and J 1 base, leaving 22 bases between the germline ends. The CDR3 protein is CASSTVWGRTRGQETQYF. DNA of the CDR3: TGTGCCAGTAGTACAGTGTGGGGAAGGACTCGGGGCCAAGAGACCCAGTACTTC.

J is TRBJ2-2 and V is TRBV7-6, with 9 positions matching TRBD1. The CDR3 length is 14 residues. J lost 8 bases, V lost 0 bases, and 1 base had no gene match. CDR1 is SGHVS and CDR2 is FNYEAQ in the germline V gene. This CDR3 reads CASSLAGTGGELFF. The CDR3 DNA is TGTGCCAGCAGCTTAGCGGGGACAGGGGGGGAGCTGTTTTTT.

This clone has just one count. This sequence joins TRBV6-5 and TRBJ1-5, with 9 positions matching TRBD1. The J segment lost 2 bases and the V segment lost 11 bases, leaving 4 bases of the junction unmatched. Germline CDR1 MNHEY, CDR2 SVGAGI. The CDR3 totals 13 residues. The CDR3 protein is CAAGQGRNQPQHF. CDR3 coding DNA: TGTGCCGCAGGACAGGGGCGCAATCAGCCCCAGCATTTT.

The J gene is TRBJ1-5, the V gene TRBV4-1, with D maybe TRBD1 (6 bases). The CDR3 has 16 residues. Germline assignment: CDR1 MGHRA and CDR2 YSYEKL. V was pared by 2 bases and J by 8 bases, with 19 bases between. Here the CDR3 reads CASSQPYRDAGEPQHF. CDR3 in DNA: TGCGCCAGCAGCCAACCCTACAGGGACGCGGGCGAGCCCCAGCATTTT.